Below, 10 T cell receptor beta chains from the same sample are listed, as sequenced in a study of blood T cell repertoires in COVID-19. Assay: immunoSEQ multiplex PCR; the TCRdb copy retains only in-frame clones and omits some. The table lists some 19,000 clones, over 75% of them singletons, with under 75% in the top ten. Sequencing was performed on peripheral blood. These TCRs come from a man aged 80 or over with acute or convalescent COVID-19.

The chain carries TRBV19 and TRBJ1-5; D is unclear. Looked up from germline, CDR1 is LNHDA and CDR2 is SQIVND (reference sequence). Trimming removed 6 bases from V and 2 bases from J, with 17 bases in between. CDR3 length: 16 residues. The CDR3 region is CASRGPRQRGNQPQHF. Written as DNA, the CDR3 is TGTGCCAGTAGAGGACCCCGCCAGCGGGGCAATCAGCCCCAGCATTTT.

A single count supports this clone. This sequence joins TRBV6-5 and TRBJ2-1, with 10 bases aligning to TRBD2. V was clipped by 4 bases and J by 8 bases; unmatched bases: 5. Germline assignment: CDR1 MNHEY and CDR2 SVGAGI. This CDR3 has 14 residues. The CDR3, as DNA: TGTGCCAGCAGTTCCCGACTAGCGGGTGATGAGCAGTTCTTC. This translates into CASSSRLAGDEQFF.

The table lists this clone with a count of one. V usage is TRBV5-6 and J usage is TRBJ2-1; 8 bases match TRBD1. Germline CDR1 SGHDT, CDR2 YYEEEE. The CDR3 has 15 residues. With V trimmed by 4 bases and J by 6 bases, 9 bases remained unmatched. The CDR3 sequence: CASSPTGQVTNEQFF. CDR3 in DNA: TGTGCCAGCAGCCCGACGGGACAGGTTACCAATGAGCAGTTCTTC.

The chain links TRBV7-9 to TRBJ1-2; 7 bases agree with TRBD1. This CDR3 contains 13 residues. The germline V gene has CDR1 SEHNR and CDR2 FQNEAQ (reference sequence). V was clipped by 6 bases and J by 5 bases; unmatched bases: 6. CDR3 loop: CASSLDRIYGYTF. The DNA of the CDR3 is TGTGCCAGCAGTCTGGACAGGATTTATGGCTACACCTTC.

J is TRBJ2-2 and V is TRBV6-5; tentatively, D is TRBD2 (6 bases). Trimming took off 7 bases at V and 0 bases at J, with 12 bases between the two ends. The germline V gene encodes CDR1 MNHEY and CDR2 SVGAGI. The CDR3 totals 15 residues. The CDR3 region has the DNA TGTGCCAGCACCCACGGGAGATCGAACACCGGGGAGCTGTTTTTT. This gives the protein CASTHGRSNTGELFF.

The chain employs TRBV15 and TRBJ2-7; TRBD2 matches at 7 bases. The V gene's germline CDR1 is LNHNV and CDR2 YYDKDF (reference sequence). The CDR3 contains 14 residues. V lost 1 base, J lost 3 bases, and 3 bases stayed unmatched. CDR3 nucleotide sequence: TGTGCCACCAGCAGAGGTGGGGGGGGCTACGAGCAGTACTTC. Amino acid sequence: CATSRGGGGYEQYF.

The chain couples TRBV7-9 to TRBJ1-2; 8 bases agree with TRBD1. J gave up 4 bases and V 5 bases, and 3 bases lay outside the gene matches. In germline, CDR1 is SEHNR, CDR2 FQNEAQ (reference sequence). This CDR3 is 13 amino acids long. CDR3 coding DNA: TGTGCCAGCAGCCTCGGGACAGGCTATGGCTACACCTTC. Translation gives CASSLGTGYGYTF.

The chain uses TRBV30 and TRBJ1-2; TRBD1 agrees at 9 bases. This CDR3 has 14 residues. Germline V gives CDR1 GTSNPN, CDR2 SVGIG (reference sequence). The ends lost 1 base at V and 2 bases at J; junction bases unmatched: 2. CDR3 coding DNA: TGTGCCTGGAGTGCGGACAGGGGAAACTATGGCTACACCTTC. Amino acid sequence: CAWSADRGNYGYTF.

The chain combines TRBV28 with TRBJ1-3; 7 nucleotides agree with TRBD1. Trimming cost V 5 bases and J 2 bases; bases outside gene matches: 9. The CDR3 runs to 16 residues. The germline V gene has CDR1 MDHEN and CDR2 SYDVKM. Written as DNA, the CDR3 is TGTGCCAGCAGTACAAACAGGGGTTTGCCTGGAAACACCATATATTTT. Its protein product is CASSTNRGLPGNTIYF.

This chain uses TRBV7-8 with TRBJ2-1; a weak D match, TRBD1 (6 bases). Between the trimmed V and J ends, which lost 5 bases and 3 bases, there was a span of 8 bases. The CDR3 consists of 13 residues. From germline, CDR1 is SGHVS and CDR2 FQNEAQ. CDR3 amino acids: CASSMDSYNEQFF. The CDR3 DNA is TGTGCCAGCAGCATGGACAGCTACAATGAGCAGTTCTTC.